This entry concerns a single T cell receptor beta chain. The data were taken from a study of PD-1 blockade in classical Hodgkin lymphoma. Assay used: immunoSEQ multiplex PCR; TCRdb lists only in-frame clones, some missing. There are 21,000 or so clones in the sample; over 70% occur only once, and about a fifth lies in the top ten. Germline loops: CDR1 MDHEN, CDR2 SYDVKM. V lost 7 bases, J lost 4 bases, and 16 bases stayed unmatched. CDR3 size: 17 residues. Every patient was affected by relapse after autologous stem cell transplantation, while exposure to brentuximab vedotin was not uniform. The V and J genes are TRBV28 and TRBJ2-3, with 8 bases lining up with TRBD1. This sequence originates from a human donor with classical Hodgkin lymphoma. The sequencing used peripheral blood mononuclear cells (PBMCs), collected at baseline. For the CDR3, the DNA is TGTGCCAGCACTATAACCGAATGGACAGGGTTTCCAGATACGCAGTATTTT. Amino acid sequence: CASTITEWTGFPDTQYF. Using reference TRBV28 and TRBJ2-3 for the parts outside the CDR3, the full variable domain is DVKVTQSSRYLVKRTGEKVFLECVQDMDHENMFWYRQDPGLGLRLIYFSYDVKMKEKGDIPEGYSVSREKKERFSLILESASTNQTSMYLCASTITEWTGFPDTQYFGPGTRLTVL.